This T cell receptor (beta chain) was sequenced in a study of glioma-infiltrating T cells after dendritic cell vaccination. Documented time point: after dendritic cell vaccination, including at tumor progression/relapse. Trimming took 0 bases from V and 5 from J; bases not matched to a gene: 13. CDR1 and CDR2 from the germline V gene are LGHNA and YNFKEQ. The length of the CDR3 is 17 residues. The method was immunoSEQ multiplex PCR; TCRdb's version includes in-frame clones alone and lacks a portion of them. Here the sample spans about 50,000 clones, 70% to 90% being singletons. The gene calls are TRBV4-2 and TRBJ2-7; 7 bases fit TRBD1. The receptor was isolated from a human donor with glioblastoma. The sequences come from blood, collected after dendritic cell vaccination. The CDR3 DNA reads TGTGCCAGCAGCCAAGATCGGCGTCCAGGGGGTGGCGACGAGCAGTACTTC. This codes for CASSQDRRPGGGDEQYF.